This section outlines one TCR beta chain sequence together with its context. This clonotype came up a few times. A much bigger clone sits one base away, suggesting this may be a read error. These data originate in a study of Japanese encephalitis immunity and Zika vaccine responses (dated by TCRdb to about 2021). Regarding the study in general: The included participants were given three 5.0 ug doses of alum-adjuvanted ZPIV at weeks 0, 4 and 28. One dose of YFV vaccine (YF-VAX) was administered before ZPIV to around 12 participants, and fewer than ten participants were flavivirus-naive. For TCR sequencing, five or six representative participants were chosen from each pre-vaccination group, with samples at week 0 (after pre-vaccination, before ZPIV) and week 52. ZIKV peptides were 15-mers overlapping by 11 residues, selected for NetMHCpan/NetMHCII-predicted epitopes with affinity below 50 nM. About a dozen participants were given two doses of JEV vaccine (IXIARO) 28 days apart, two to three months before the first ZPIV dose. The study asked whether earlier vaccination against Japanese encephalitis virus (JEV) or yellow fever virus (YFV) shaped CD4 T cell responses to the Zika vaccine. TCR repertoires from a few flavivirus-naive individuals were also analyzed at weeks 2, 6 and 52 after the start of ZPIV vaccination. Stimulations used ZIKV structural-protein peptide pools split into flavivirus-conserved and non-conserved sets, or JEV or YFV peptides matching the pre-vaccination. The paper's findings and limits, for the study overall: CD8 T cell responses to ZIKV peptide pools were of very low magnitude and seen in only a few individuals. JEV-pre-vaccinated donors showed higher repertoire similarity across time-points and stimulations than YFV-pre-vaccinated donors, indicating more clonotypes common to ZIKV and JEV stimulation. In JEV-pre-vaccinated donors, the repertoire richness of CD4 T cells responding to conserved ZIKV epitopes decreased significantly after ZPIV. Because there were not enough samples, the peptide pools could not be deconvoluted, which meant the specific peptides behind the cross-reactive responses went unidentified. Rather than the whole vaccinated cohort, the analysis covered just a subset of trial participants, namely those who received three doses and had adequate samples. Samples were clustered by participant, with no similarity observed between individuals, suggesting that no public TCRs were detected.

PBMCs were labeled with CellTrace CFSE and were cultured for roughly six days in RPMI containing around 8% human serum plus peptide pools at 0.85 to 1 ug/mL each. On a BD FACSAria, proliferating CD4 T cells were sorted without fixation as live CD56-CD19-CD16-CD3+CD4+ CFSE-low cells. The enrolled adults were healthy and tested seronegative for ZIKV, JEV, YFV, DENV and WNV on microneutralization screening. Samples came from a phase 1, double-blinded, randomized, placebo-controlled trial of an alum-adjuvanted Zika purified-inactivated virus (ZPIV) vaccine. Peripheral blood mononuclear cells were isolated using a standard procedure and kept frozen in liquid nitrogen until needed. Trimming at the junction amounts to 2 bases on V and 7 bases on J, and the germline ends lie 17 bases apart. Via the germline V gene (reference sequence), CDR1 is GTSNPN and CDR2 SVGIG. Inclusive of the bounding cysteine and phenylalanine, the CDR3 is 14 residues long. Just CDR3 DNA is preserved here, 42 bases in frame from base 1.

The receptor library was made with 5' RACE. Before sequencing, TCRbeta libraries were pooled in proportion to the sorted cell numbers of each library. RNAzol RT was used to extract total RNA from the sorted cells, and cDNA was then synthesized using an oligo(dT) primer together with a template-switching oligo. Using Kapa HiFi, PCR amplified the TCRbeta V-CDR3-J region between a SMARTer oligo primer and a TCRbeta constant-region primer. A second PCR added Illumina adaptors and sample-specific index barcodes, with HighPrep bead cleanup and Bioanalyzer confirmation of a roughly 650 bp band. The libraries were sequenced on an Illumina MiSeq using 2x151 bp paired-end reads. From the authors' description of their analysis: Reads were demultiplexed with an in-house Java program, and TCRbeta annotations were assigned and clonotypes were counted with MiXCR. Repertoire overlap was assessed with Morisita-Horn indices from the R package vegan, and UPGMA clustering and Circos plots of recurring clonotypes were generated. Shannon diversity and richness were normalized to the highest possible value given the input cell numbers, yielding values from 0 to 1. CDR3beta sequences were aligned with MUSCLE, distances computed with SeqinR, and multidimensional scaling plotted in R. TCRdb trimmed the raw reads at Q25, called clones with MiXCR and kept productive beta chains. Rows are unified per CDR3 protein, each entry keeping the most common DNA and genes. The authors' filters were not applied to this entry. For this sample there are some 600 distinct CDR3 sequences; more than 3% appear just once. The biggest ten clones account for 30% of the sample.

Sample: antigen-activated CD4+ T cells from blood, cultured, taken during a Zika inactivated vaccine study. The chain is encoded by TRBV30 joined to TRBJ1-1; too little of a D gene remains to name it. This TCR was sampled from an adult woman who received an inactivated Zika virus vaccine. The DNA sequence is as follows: TGTGCCTGGAGTCGAGGGTCGAAAGGGATTGAAGCTTTCTTT. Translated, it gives CAWSRGSKGIEAFF.